A single sample gave rise to the 17 T cell receptor beta chains below, sequenced in a study of blood T cells in healthy people across ages. A second PCR of about 7 to 11 cycles used a sample-barcoded 5' primer and a J-beta primer mix. MiXCR was run by TCRdb on the 5' RACE reads, yielding one entry per CDR3 protein. The sample yields hundreds of thousands of distinct CDR3 sequences, about 25% seen once. These data also formed part of another study, on T cells of mothers and their children.

Sequencing used blood. These receptors all stem from a boy younger than 18 in good health.

This clonotype was counted many times. The chain has TRBV5-5 and TRBJ1-1; no firm D call. Trimming took off 0 bases at V and 1 base at J, with 7 bases between the two ends. In germline, CDR1 is SGHKS, CDR2 YYEKEE (reference sequence). CDR3 length: 14 amino acids. The CDR3 bases are TGTGCCAGCAGCTTGGCACAGAAGAACACTGAAGCTTTCTTT. It yields the protein CASSLAQKNTEAFF.

The chain uses TRBV7-2 and TRBJ2-3; 8 nucleotides match TRBD1. The germline V gene has CDR1 SGHTA and CDR2 FQGNSA. After removal of 6 bases from V and 9 bases from J, the junction contained 5 bases not matched to a gene. The CDR3 is made up of 12 amino acids. CDR3 coding DNA: TGTGCCAGCAGATGGACAGGGTACACGCAGTATTTT. Residues: CASRWTGYTQYF.

The V gene is TRBV3-1, the J gene TRBJ2-6; no reliable D call. Deletions cut 0 bases from V and 1 base from J, with 10 bases between. The CDR3 is made up of 17 amino acids. Germline-derived CDR1 and CDR2 are LGHDT and YNNKEL (reference sequence). Written as DNA, the CDR3 is TGTGCCAGCAGCCAAGATAATTCAGTATCTGGGGCCAACGTCCTGACTTTC. Encoded protein: CASSQDNSVSGANVLTF.

The chain joins TRBV3-1 to TRBJ2-1, with unresolved D. The V and J ends lost 7 bases and 4 bases respectively, with 11 bases between them. CDR3 length: 13 amino acids. In germline, CDR1 is LGHDT, CDR2 YNNKEL (reference sequence). CDR3: CASTPGQYNEQFF. The CDR3 nucleotides read TGTGCCAGCACCCCGGGCCAGTACAATGAGCAGTTCTTC.

This clonotype has more than one count but fewer than ten. The chain joins TRBV21-1 to TRBJ2-5. With the DNA end fitting TRBJ2-7 better, the J assignment may be wrong. TRBV21-1 is termed a pseudogene. The CDR3 spans 9 residues. Here the CDR3 DNA reads TGTGCCAGCGGGCACGAGCAGTACTTC. Translated: CASGHEQYF.

The rearrangement joins TRBV5-1 to TRBJ2-6; 11 positions agree with TRBD2. CDR1 and CDR2 from the germline V gene are SGHRS and YFSETQ. V shed 3 bases and J 0 bases; nucleotides not matched to a gene: 5. This CDR3 is 18 amino acids long. As DNA, the CDR3 is TGCGCCAGCAGCTCGATACTAGCGGGAGTCTCTGGGGCCAACGTCCTGACTTTC. This codes for CASSSILAGVSGANVLTF.

This clonotype was counted between two and nine times. The CDR3 DNA reads TGTGCCAGCAGCCGGGAGGGGGTCTCCTACGAGCAGTACTTC. Protein sequence: CASSREGVSYEQYF. V gene TRBV7-9 combines with J gene TRBJ2-5; 8 nucleotides match TRBD2. The DNA end favors TRBJ2-7, so the J call may be wrong. CDR3 size: 14 residues. Germline V gene sequence: CDR1 SEHNR, CDR2 FQNEAQ (reference sequence).

The J gene is TRBJ2-2, the V gene TRBV11-3, with 8 bases identical to TRBD1. The V gene end was trimmed by 0 bases and the J gene end by 8 bases; junction bases not matched to a gene: 8. Germline V gene lookup returns CDR1 SGHNT and CDR2 YENEEA. The CDR3 is 16 residues long. DNA for the CDR3: TGTGCCAGCAGCTTAGAGAGCTCGGACAGGGAAGGGGAGCTGTTTTTT. This codes for CASSLESSDREGELFF.

The sample holds many counts of this clonotype. V usage is TRBV5-1 and J usage is TRBJ2-5; 7 bases align to TRBD1. The V gene's germline CDR1 is SGHRS and CDR2 YFSETQ. The CDR3 is 16 amino acids. Trimming removed 7 bases from V and 4 bases from J; junction bases left unmatched: 16. The CDR3 spells CASSFSGTEVGETQYF. CDR3 coding DNA: TGCGCCAGCTCTTTCTCCGGGACAGAAGTGGGAGAGACCCAGTACTTC.

This sequence joins TRBV5-1 and TRBJ2-3; D gene ambiguous. Trimming took off 0 bases at V and 2 bases at J, with 13 bases between the two ends. The CDR3 covers 16 residues. Germline V lookup: CDR1 SGHRS, CDR2 YFSETQ. In DNA, the CDR3 is TGCGCCAGCAGCTTGGATGTTGGCGGCTACACAGATACGCAGTATTTT. Translation gives CASSLDVGGYTDTQYF.

There are a few counts of this clonotype. The rearrangement uses TRBV7-6 and TRBJ2-2; D unclear. Between the trimmed V and J ends, which lost 1 base and 1 base, there was a span of 10 bases. The germline V gene encodes CDR1 SGHVS and CDR2 FNYEAQ. The CDR3 is 16 residues long. This chain's CDR3 is CASSLDPGGNTGELFF. The CDR3 nucleotides are TGTGCCAGCAGCTTAGATCCGGGCGGGAACACCGGGGAGCTGTTTTTT. The entire variable domain, with the rest obtained from reference TRBV7-6 and TRBJ2-2, is as follows: GAGVSQSPRYKVTKRGQDVALRCDPISGHVSLYWYRQALGQGPEFLTYFNYEAQQDKSGLPNDRFSAERPEGSISTLTIQRTEQRDSAMYRCASSLDPGGNTGELFFGEGSRLTVL.

This clonotype has only a few counts. The chain's CDR3 is CASSVGLVDKNIQYF. The CDR3 nucleotides read TGTGCCAGCAGCGTGGGACTGGTTGACAAAAACATTCAGTACTTC. This sequence joins TRBV9 and TRBJ2-4; a possible D gene is TRBD2 (6 bases). Trimming removed 2 bases at V and 3 bases at J, with 12 bases between. In germline, CDR1 is SGDLS, CDR2 YYNGEE. The CDR3 loop spans 15 amino acids.

This clonotype was counted only a few times. The chain carries TRBV28 and TRBJ2-7; D tentatively fits TRBD1 or TRBD2 (5 bases each). V lost 5 bases and J lost 4, with 21 bases in between. This CDR3 has 16 residues. CDR1 is MDHEN and CDR2 is SYDVKM in the germline V gene. CDR3 nucleotides: TGTGCCAGCAGTCCCGGGGAGATGACAGAGGCTTACGAGCAGTACTTC. Residues: CASSPGEMTEAYEQYF.

The V call is TRBV6-2 or TRBV6-3, the J call TRBJ1-1; weak D call: TRBD1 (5 bases). The V gene lost 2 bases and the J gene lost 3 bases, with 13 bases spanning the gap. The CDR3 has 15 residues. Germline V gene sequence: CDR1 MNHEY, CDR2 SVGEGT. As DNA, the CDR3 is TGTGCCAGCAGTTACCCACCGTGGGGACACACTGAAGCTTTCTTT. This sequence encodes CASSYPPWGHTEAFF.

The rearrangement joins TRBV28 to TRBJ1-6; D is possibly TRBD1 (6 bases). The CDR3 is 22 residues long. The V gene's germline CDR1 is MDHEN and CDR2 SYDVKM. V lost 2 bases, J lost 5 bases, and 31 bases lay in between. CDR3 residues: CASSLGVIVVQGHRIHNSPLHF. The DNA of the CDR3 is TGTGCCAGCAGTTTAGGGGTGATCGTGGTACAGGGACATCGGATACATAATTCACCCCTCCACTTT.

This clonotype was seen many times. The chain employs TRBV5-5 and TRBJ1-4; perhaps TRBD1 as D (6 bases). The V and J ends lost 0 bases and 7 bases respectively, with 7 bases between them. There are 13 residues in the CDR3. CDR1 and CDR2 (germline): SGHKS, YYEKEE (reference sequence). The CDR3 bases are TGTGCCAGCAGCTTGGGACAGGTTGAAAAACTGTTTTTT. It specifies CASSLGQVEKLFF.

This clonotype was seen a few times. This chain uses TRBV15 with TRBJ2-1; the D gene is possibly TRBD1 (7 bases). The J call may be in error: the DNA end matches TRBJ2-5 better. The germline gives CDR1 LNHNV, CDR2 YYDKDF (reference sequence). This CDR3 is 14 amino acids long. The CDR3 reads CATSSTPGGETQYF. DNA for the CDR3: TGTGCCACCAGCAGCACCCCAGGGGGGGAGACCCAGTACTTC.